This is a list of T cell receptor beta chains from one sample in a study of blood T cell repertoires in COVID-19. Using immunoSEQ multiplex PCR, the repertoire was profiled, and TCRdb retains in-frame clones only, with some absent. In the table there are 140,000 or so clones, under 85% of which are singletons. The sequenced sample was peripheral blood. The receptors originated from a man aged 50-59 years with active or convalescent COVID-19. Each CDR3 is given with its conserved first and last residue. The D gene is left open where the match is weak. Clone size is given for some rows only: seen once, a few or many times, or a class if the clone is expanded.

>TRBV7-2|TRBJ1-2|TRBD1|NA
TGTGCCAGCAGCTTAAACCCAGGGGGGATTCTCTATGGCTACACCTTC
CASSLNPGGILYGYTF
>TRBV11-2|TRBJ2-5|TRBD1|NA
TGTGCCAGCAGCCCCATACTGGGACAGTACCAAGAGACCCAGTACTTC
CASSPILGQYQETQYF
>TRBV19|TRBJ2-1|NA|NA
TGTGCCAGTAGTAACCAGGGGTCCTACAATGAGCAGTTCTTC
CASSNQGSYNEQFF
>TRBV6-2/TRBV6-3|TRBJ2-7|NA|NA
TGTGCCAGCAGCTTCCTTTACGAGCAGTACTTC
CASSFLYEQYF
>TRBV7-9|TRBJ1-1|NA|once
TGTGCCAGCAGCTCGTACAGGGCTTTTGGGGACACTGAAGCTTTCTTT
CASSSYRAFGDTEAFF
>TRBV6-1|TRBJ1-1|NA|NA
TGTGCCAGCAGTGAATTCCTCCCAGCTACAGGGTCTGAAGCTTTCTTT
CASSEFLPATGSEAFF
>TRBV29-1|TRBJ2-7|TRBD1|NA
TGCAGCGCCGAGGGACAGGGCCTCTACGAGCAGTACTTC
CSAEGQGLYEQYF
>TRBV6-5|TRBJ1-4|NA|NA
TGTGCCAGCAGGGCCCGAGGTGGTAATGAAAAACTGTTTTTT
CASRARGGNEKLFF
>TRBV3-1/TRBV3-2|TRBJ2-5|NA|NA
TGTGCCAGCAGCCAAGATATCCAAGAGACCCAGTACTTC
CASSQDIQETQYF
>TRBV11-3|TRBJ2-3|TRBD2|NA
TGTGCCAGCAGCTTAGACGACAGTCTAGCGGGATCCACAGATACGCAGTATTTT
CASSLDDSLAGSTDTQYF
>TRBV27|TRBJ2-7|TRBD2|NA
TGTGCCAGCAGTACAAGTGGCGGGGGAACCTACGAGCAGTACTTC
CASSTSGGGTYEQYF
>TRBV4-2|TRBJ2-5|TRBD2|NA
TGTGCCAGCAGCCAGAGACTGGCGGGAGAGGGAGAGACCCAGTACTTC
CASSQRLAGEGETQYF
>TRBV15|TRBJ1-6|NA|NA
TGTGCCACCAGCAGAGAGAGTTTCCATAATTCACCCCTCCACTTT
CATSRESFHNSPLHF
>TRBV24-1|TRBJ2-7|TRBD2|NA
TGTGCCACCAGTGATCAGGGACTAGCGGGAAAGTACGAGCAGTACTTC
CATSDQGLAGKYEQYF
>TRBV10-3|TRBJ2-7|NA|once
TGTGCCATCAGGGTGGATGGAGGCTACGAGCAGTACTTC
CAIRVDGGYEQYF
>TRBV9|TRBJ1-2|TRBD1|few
TGTGCCAGCAGCGTAGCGGCAGGGGGCAACTATGGCTACACCTTC
CASSVAAGGNYGYTF
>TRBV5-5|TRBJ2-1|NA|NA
TGTGCCAGCAGCTTAGGCAGGGGTGATGAGCAGTTCTTC
CASSLGRGDEQFF
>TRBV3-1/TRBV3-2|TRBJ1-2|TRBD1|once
TGTGCCAGCAGCCAAGACGACAGGGTGCGAAATGGCTACACCTTC
CASSQDDRVRNGYTF
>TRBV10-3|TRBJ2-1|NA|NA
TGTGCCATCAGTGACGGGCAGAGGGACAACAATGAGCAGTTCTTC
CAISDGQRDNNEQFF
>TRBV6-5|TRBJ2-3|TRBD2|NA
TGTGCCAGCAGTTCTGGACTAGCGGGCACAGATACGCAGTATTTT
CASSSGLAGTDTQYF
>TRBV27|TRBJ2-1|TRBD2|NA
TGTGCCAGCAGTTTATACGCCGGGACTAGCGGGAACAATGAGCAGTTCTTC
CASSLYAGTSGNNEQFF
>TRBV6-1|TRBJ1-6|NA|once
TGTGCCAGCAGTGATATCCTCTATAATTCACCCCTCCACTTT
CASSDILYNSPLHF
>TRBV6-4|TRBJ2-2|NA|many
TGTGCCAGCAGTCGTGGATGGGGAGTGGACACCGGGGAGCTGTTTTTT
CASSRGWGVDTGELFF
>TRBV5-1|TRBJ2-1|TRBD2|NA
TGCGCCAGCAGCTTGGGGAGTAGCGGGAAGGTTGGGGAGCAGTTCTTC
CASSLGSSGKVGEQFF
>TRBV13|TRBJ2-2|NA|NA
TGTGCCAGCTACGGCGGCTATCACACCGGGGAGCTGTTTTTT
CASYGGYHTGELFF
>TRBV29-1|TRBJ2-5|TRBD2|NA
TGCAGCGTTGAGGGGGGGTTGGGCCAAGAGACCCAGTACTTC
CSVEGGLGQETQYF
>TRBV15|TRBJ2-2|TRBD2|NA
TGTGCCACCAGCCCGACAGGCGGGGGGCGCGTATACACCGGGGAGCTGTTTTTT
CATSPTGGGRVYTGELFF
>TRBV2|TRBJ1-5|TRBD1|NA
TGTGCCAGCAGTTCAGCCGGACAGGGGGCGTCCCCCTACAATCAGCCCCAGCATTTT
CASSSAGQGASPYNQPQHF
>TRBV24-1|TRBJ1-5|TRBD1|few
TGTGCCACCAGTGATTCCGGTGGACAGGGGAGCAATCAGCCCCAGCATTTT
CATSDSGGQGSNQPQHF
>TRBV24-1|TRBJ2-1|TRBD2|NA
TGTGCCACCAGTGATATCGGGACTAGCGGGAGTAATGAGCAGTTCTTC
CATSDIGTSGSNEQFF
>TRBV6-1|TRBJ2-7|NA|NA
TGTGCCAGCAGTGACCGGACCGAGGGAGGGCAGTACTTC
CASSDRTEGGQYF
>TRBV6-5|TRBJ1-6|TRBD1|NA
TGTGCCAGCAGTTACCCTCAGGGGGAGTTTTCACCCCTCCACTTT
CASSYPQGEFSPLHF
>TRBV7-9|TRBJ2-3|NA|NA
TGTGCCAGCAGCCCCCACGGACAAAGCACAGATACGCAGTATTTT
CASSPHGQSTDTQYF
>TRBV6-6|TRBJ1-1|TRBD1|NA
TGTGCCAGCAGTTACGGGACAGGGGTCCGCCTGGGCGGGACTTTCTTT
CASSYGTGVRLGGTFF
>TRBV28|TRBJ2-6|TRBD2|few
TGTGCCAGCAGTCTCGGACTAGCGGGGCGCTCTGGGGCCAACGTCCTGACTTTC
CASSLGLAGRSGANVLTF